The next 25 T cell receptor beta chains were all read from a single sample in a study of blood T cell repertoires in COVID-19. The table came from immunoSEQ multiplex PCR; TCRdb's copy has only in-frame clones and leaves some out. The sample yields 84,000 or so clones, 85% to 95% seen once. The sequenced material came from peripheral blood. The receptors originated from a woman in her sixties or seventies with active COVID-19.

This clone was detected only once. The genes are TRBV5-6 and TRBJ1-1; D is perhaps TRBD1 (6 bases). Trimming left V 3 bases short and J 5 bases short, with 14 bases between. The V gene's germline CDR1 is SGHDT and CDR2 YYEEEE. The CDR3 length is 14 residues. CDR3 nucleotide sequence: TGTGCCAGCAGCTCTACAGGGAGTCGAACTGAAGCTTTCTTT. Encoded protein: CASSSTGSRTEAFF.

The chain joins TRBV5-4 to TRBJ1-6; D is perhaps TRBD1 (5 bases). In germline, CDR1 is SGHNT, CDR2 YYREEE (reference sequence). V was pared by 1 base and J by 8 bases, with 10 bases between. CDR3 length: 14 amino acids. The CDR3 DNA follows: TGTGCCAGCAGCTTGCAGGGATCATATTCACCCCTCCACTTT. It encodes CASSLQGSYSPLHF.

This chain connects TRBV28 to TRBJ1-3; D is unclear. V dropped 4 bases and J dropped 0 bases, with 13 bases sitting between them. The CDR3 totals 16 residues. Germline loops: CDR1 MDHEN, CDR2 SYDVKM. The CDR3 loop is CASSSMVGGSGNTIYF. CDR3 nucleotides: TGTGCCAGCAGTTCTATGGTGGGAGGCTCTGGAAACACCATATATTTT.

In DNA, the CDR3 is TGTGCCAGTACCAATTGGGGGGACAGCTCTAACACTGAAGCTTTCTTT. Translated, it gives CASTNWGDSSNTEAFF. The chain uses TRBV19 and TRBJ1-1; 7 nucleotides agree with TRBD1. CDR1 and CDR2 from the germline V gene are LNHDA and SQIVND (reference sequence). The trim removed 7 bases at V and 2 bases at J, leaving 13 bases unmatched. This CDR3 region has 16 residues.

The chain is built from TRBV28 and TRBJ2-1; tentatively, D is TRBD2 (7 bases). The CDR3 spans 17 residues. Germline-derived CDR1 and CDR2 are MDHEN and SYDVKM. The V and J ends lost 6 bases and 2 bases respectively, with 20 bases between them. The CDR3 here is CASSRGRGSRAYNEQFF. The CDR3 bases are TGTGCCAGCAGCCGGGGGAGGGGGTCAAGGGCCTACAATGAGCAGTTCTTC.

This chain uses TRBV11-2 with TRBJ1-5; D not certain. CDR3 length: 15 residues. CDR1 is SGHAT and CDR2 is FQNNGV in the germline V gene. V was clipped by 0 bases and J by 7 bases, with 13 bases between them. The CDR3 DNA reads TGTGCCAGCAGCTTAGATCTAGGAGGACGGCAGCCCCAGCATTTT. This translates into CASSLDLGGRQPQHF. Together with reference TRBV11-2 and TRBJ1-5, the CDR3 gives the full variable domain: EAGVAQSPRYKIIEKRQSVAFWCNPISGHATLYWYQQILGQGPKLLIQFQNNGVVDDSQLPKDRFSAERLKGVDSTLKIQPAKLEDSAVYLCASSLDLGGRQPQHFGDGTRLSIL.

The chain is built from TRBV5-1 and TRBJ2-5; 7 bases line up with TRBD2. Germline loops: CDR1 SGHRS, CDR2 YFSETQ. V was clipped by 1 base and J by 5 bases; unmatched bases: 8. The CDR3 runs to 15 residues. The CDR3 nucleotides read TGCGCCAGCAGCTTGAGGGCGGGAGCCGGGGAGACCCAGTACTTC. Protein sequence: CASSLRAGAGETQYF. The full variable domain, with the rest looked up from reference TRBV5-1 and TRBJ2-5, is KAGVTQTPRYLIKTRGQQVTLSCSPISGHRSVSWYQQTPGQGLQFLFEYFSETQRNKGNFPGRFSGRQFSNSRSEMNVSTLELGDSALYLCASSLRAGAGETQYFGPGTRLLVL.

The chain uses TRBV3-1 (or the pseudogene TRBV3-2) and TRBJ1-6, with TRBD1 identical over 10 bases. With V trimmed by 4 bases and J by 6 bases, 3 bases remained unmatched. Germline CDR1 reads LGHDT; CDR2 reads YNNKEL (reference sequence). This CDR3 comprises 15 residues. The CDR3 sequence: CASSLGQGINSPLHF. The CDR3 DNA reads as TGTGCCAGCAGCCTGGGACAGGGGATTAATTCACCCCTCCACTTT.

V is TRBV28 and J is TRBJ1-2; 9 positions match TRBD1. J was trimmed by 6 bases and V by 5 bases; bases with no gene match: 4. CDR3 length: 13 amino acids. Germline-derived CDR1 and CDR2 are MDHEN and SYDVKM. The CDR3: CASSTTGGNGYTF. DNA for the CDR3: TGTGCCAGCAGTACCACAGGGGGCAATGGCTACACCTTC.

The rearrangement joins TRBV7-2 to TRBJ2-1, with 8 positions matching TRBD1. Looked up from germline, CDR1 is SGHTA and CDR2 is FQGNSA. The CDR3 is made up of 15 amino acids. The ends lost 2 bases at V and 8 bases at J; junction bases unmatched: 8. For the CDR3, the DNA is TGTGCCAGCAGCTTAACAGGACAGGGTGGATATGAGCAGTTCTTC. This codes for CASSLTGQGGYEQFF.

Regarding this clone: In the same sample, other DNA sequences code for this CDR3. V usage is TRBV9 and J usage is TRBJ2-2; 8 bases line up with TRBD1. V shed 8 bases and J 0 bases; nucleotides not matched to a gene: 9. Germline V gene sequence: CDR1 SGDLS, CDR2 YYNGEE. The CDR3 runs 16 residues. The chain's CDR3 is CASSPGQGANTGELFF. The CDR3 bases are TGTGCCAGTAGCCCAGGACAGGGAGCGAACACCGGGGAGCTGTTTTTT. The entire variable domain, with the rest obtained from reference TRBV9 and TRBJ2-2, is as follows: DSGVTQTPKHLITATGQRVTLRCSPRSGDLSVYWYQQSLDQGLQFLIQYYNGEERAKGNILERFSAQQFPDLHSELNLSSLELGDSALYFCASSPGQGANTGELFFGEGSRLTVL.

The count of this clone is one. The V and J genes are TRBV5-1 and TRBJ1-5, with a tentative D call TRBD1 (6 bases). The CDR3 consists of 14 residues. V was clipped by 5 bases and J by 9 bases, with 18 bases between them. CDR1 is SGHRS, CDR2 YFSETQ, per germline. The CDR3 is CASSSGQKGGPQHF. The CDR3, as DNA: TGCGCCAGCAGTTCCGGACAGAAGGGCGGGCCCCAGCATTTT. Complete variable domain (other parts from reference TRBV5-1 and TRBJ1-5): KAGVTQTPRYLIKTRGQQVTLSCSPISGHRSVSWYQQTPGQGLQFLFEYFSETQRNKGNFPGRFSGRQFSNSRSEMNVSTLELGDSALYLCASSSGQKGGPQHFGDGTRLSIL.

The chain carries TRBV15 and TRBJ1-6; TRBD1 agrees at 8 bases. CDR1 is LNHNV, CDR2 YYDKDF, per germline (reference sequence). The junction had 8 bases not matched to a gene; V was cut back by 2 bases and J by 8 bases. The CDR3 consists of 16 residues. CDR3 protein: CATSRFRDRRDSPLHF. Written as DNA, the CDR3 is TGTGCCACCAGCAGATTCCGGGACAGGAGAGATTCACCCCTCCACTTT.

The gene calls are TRBV30 and TRBJ1-1, with D possibly TRBD1 on 5 matching bases. The CDR3 loop spans 13 amino acids. The germline V gene has CDR1 GTSNPN and CDR2 SVGIG (reference sequence). The DNA for the CDR3 is TGTGGAAGGGGCCCGAAGGGGAACACTGAAGCTTTCTTT. This sequence encodes CGRGPKGNTEAFF. Full variable domain (remainder filled in from reference TRBV30 and TRBJ1-1): SQTIHQWPATLVQPVGSPLSLECTVEGTSNPNLYWYRQAAGRGLQLLFYSVGIGQISSEVPQNLSASRPQDRQFILSSKKLLLSDSGFYLCGRGPKGNTEAFFGQGTRLTVV.

The chain recombines TRBV5-1 with TRBJ2-3; tentatively, D is TRBD2 (6 bases). CDR1 is SGHRS and CDR2 is YFSETQ in the germline V gene. The CDR3 spans 13 residues. V lost 4 bases and J lost 11, with 17 bases in between. The CDR3 coding sequence is TGCGCCAGCAGCGCCTATTTGGGGGGTGAGCAGTATTTT. Its translation is CASSAYLGGEQYF.

This chain links TRBV6-4 with TRBJ2-2, with 8 bases lining up with TRBD2. In germline, CDR1 is MRHNA, CDR2 SNTAGT. With 3 bases clipped from V and 4 bases from J, the junction kept 7 bases outside the gene matches. This CDR3 has 16 residues. CDR3 in amino acids: CASSEDGGGSTGELFF. The CDR3 DNA sequence: TGTGCCAGCAGTGAAGATGGCGGGGGGAGCACCGGGGAGCTGTTTTTT.

The gene calls are TRBV5-1 and TRBJ2-3; 7 bases align to TRBD2. The trim removed 5 bases at V and 5 bases at J, leaving 8 bases unmatched. Germline V CDR1 and CDR2: SGHRS, YFSETQ. CDR3 length equals 14 residues. The CDR3 DNA reads TGCGCCAGCAGGTCGGCGGGAGCCGGAGATACGCAGTATTTT. Translation gives CASRSAGAGDTQYF.

The chain couples TRBV28 to TRBJ2-2; 10 nucleotides align to TRBD1. The germline V gene encodes CDR1 MDHEN and CDR2 SYDVKM. There are 15 residues in the CDR3. The trim removed 10 bases at V and 3 bases at J, leaving 8 bases unmatched. Here the CDR3 reads CANNGQGGDTGELFF. CDR3 DNA sequence: TGTGCCAACAATGGACAGGGGGGGGACACCGGGGAGCTGTTTTTT.

The gene calls are TRBV6-5 and TRBJ1-1; TRBD1 agrees at 7 bases. V gave up 0 bases and J gave up 2 bases; unmatched junction bases: 6. CDR3 length: 16 residues. The germline CDR1 and CDR2 sequences are MNHEY and SVGAGI. The CDR3 bases are TGTGCCAGCAGTTACTCGGCAGGGGGAGTCAACACTGAAGCTTTCTTT. Translated, it gives CASSYSAGGVNTEAFF.

This clone came up once. The chain joins TRBV12-3 or TRBV12-4 to TRBJ2-7, with no clear D. This CDR3 region has 13 residues. V was clipped by 8 bases and J by 0 bases, with 11 bases between them. The CDR3 loop reads CASSIQASYEQYF. The DNA of the CDR3 is TGTGCCAGCTCAATCCAGGCCTCCTACGAGCAGTACTTC.

The chain combines TRBV5-4 with TRBJ2-7, with 8 nucleotides matching TRBD2. CDR3 length: 14 amino acids. With 9 bases clipped from V and 7 bases from J, the junction kept 15 bases outside the gene matches. Germline V gene data show CDR1 as SGHNT and CDR2 as YYREEE (reference sequence). For the CDR3, the DNA is TGTGCCATCAAGACGGGCGGGAGGAGTGAAGAGCAGTACTTC. Amino acids: CAIKTGGRSEEQYF. The full variable domain, its missing parts supplied by reference TRBV5-4 and TRBJ2-7, is ETGVTQSPTHLIKTRGQQVTLRCSSQSGHNTVSWYQQALGQGPQFIFQYYREEENGRGNFPPRFSGLQFPNYSSELNVNALELDDSALYLCAIKTGGRSEEQYFGPGTRLTVT.

This sequence joins TRBV30 and TRBJ1-1; D gene unclear. Per germline, CDR1 GTSNPN and CDR2 SVGIG (reference sequence). Trimming stripped 1 base from V and 11 bases from J, with 11 bases between. There are 11 residues in the CDR3. The CDR3 bases are TGTGCCTGGAGTGAGGAGGGATGGGCTTTCTTT. This sequence encodes CAWSEEGWAFF.

The chain combines TRBV5-4 with TRBJ2-2; the match to TRBD1 covers 8 bases. The V and J ends lost 4 bases and 5 bases, in that order; junction bases with no gene match: 7. This CDR3 region has 15 residues. In germline, CDR1 is SGHNT, CDR2 YYREEE (reference sequence). The CDR3 sequence: CASSIGQGYTGELFF. The CDR3 DNA is TGTGCCAGCAGCATAGGACAGGGATATACCGGGGAGCTGTTTTTT.

V and J are TRBV4-1 and TRBJ1-2; tentative D call: TRBD1 (6 bases). V was clipped by 3 bases and J by 4 bases, with 12 bases between them. This CDR3 contains 14 residues. In germline, CDR1 is MGHRA, CDR2 YSYEKL. The CDR3 DNA reads as TGCGCCAGCAGCCAGGCGACAGGAGGCTATGGCTACACCTTC. Translation: CASSQATGGYGYTF.

The chain has TRBV7-9 and TRBJ1-3, with D possibly being TRBD1 (5 bases). The CDR3 runs to 14 residues. Germline lookup yields CDR1 SEHNR and CDR2 FQNEAQ (reference sequence). Trimming removed 0 bases at V and 4 bases at J, with 7 bases between. CDR3 DNA: TGTGCCAGCAGCTTAGCCAGGGCCGGAAACACCATATATTTT. As protein: CASSLARAGNTIYF.